The next 20 T cell receptor beta chains were all read from a single sample in a study of blood T cell repertoires in COVID-19. Produced via immunoSEQ multiplex PCR; TCRdb's table is partial and in-frame only. Here the sample spans some 46,000 clones, more than 70% being singletons. The sample taken for sequencing was peripheral blood. Receptors originate from a man in his sixties with acute or convalescent COVID-19.

The table lists this clone with a few counts. The rearrangement links TRBV5-4 to TRBJ2-3; TRBD2 agrees at 7 bases. This CDR3 region has 18 residues. Per germline, CDR1 SGHNT and CDR2 YYREEE (reference sequence). The V gene end was trimmed by 2 bases and the J gene end by 4 bases; junction bases not matched to a gene: 16. The CDR3 nucleotides are TGTGCCAGCAGCTTCCCCTTCCCACTAGCGAGGGGCCCAGATACGCAGTATTTT. It translates to CASSFPFPLARGPDTQYF.

The table lists this clone with a count of one. This chain links TRBV19 with TRBJ2-2, with 8 bases that match TRBD1. V shed 4 bases, J shed 5 bases, and the junction held 6 bases outside the gene matches. The CDR3 has 15 residues. CDR1 is LNHDA and CDR2 is SQIVND in the germline V gene (reference sequence). The CDR3 DNA sequence: TGTGCCAGTAGTACTTGGGACAGGCTAACCGGGGAGCTGTTTTTT. This encodes CASSTWDRLTGELFF.

CDR3 amino acids: CASRSGGPGELFF. Written as DNA, the CDR3 is TGTGCCAGCAGGAGCGGGGGACCCGGGGAGCTGTTTTTT. The V call is TRBV28, the J call TRBJ2-2, with 8 bases that match TRBD2. Germline CDR1 MDHEN, CDR2 SYDVKM. CDR3 length equals 13 residues. Germline trimming cut 6 bases from V and 6 bases from J; bases unmatched to any gene: 3. Full variable domain (missing parts from reference TRBV28 and TRBJ2-2): DVKVTQSSRYLVKRTGEKVFLECVQDMDHENMFWYRQDPGLGLRLIYFSYDVKMKEKGDIPEGYSVSREKKERFSLILESASTNQTSMYLCASRSGGPGELFFGEGSRLTVL.

The chain uses TRBV15 and TRBJ2-7; D possibly corresponds to TRBD1 (7 bases). Trimming cost V 3 bases and J 2 bases, with 20 bases left between them. This CDR3 has 17 amino acids. The germline CDR1 and CDR2 sequences are LNHNV and YYDKDF (reference sequence). The CDR3 sequence: CATSRIGGQGGTYEQYF. The CDR3 DNA follows: TGTGCCACCAGCAGGATTGGTGGGCAGGGGGGAACCTACGAGCAGTACTTC.

The V and J genes are TRBV29-1 and TRBJ2-1; the match to TRBD1 covers 7 bases. After removal of 6 bases from V and 10 bases from J, the junction contained 9 bases not matched to a gene. Germline V CDR1 and CDR2: SQVTM, ANQGSEA. The CDR3 loop spans 12 amino acids. The CDR3 sequence: CSVRTGLREQFF. In DNA, the CDR3 is TGCAGCGTCCGGACAGGACTGAGGGAGCAGTTCTTC.

The V call is TRBV28, the J call TRBJ2-2; a possible D gene is TRBD1 (6 bases). V gave up 6 bases and J gave up 7 bases, with 18 bases separating them. Germline-derived CDR1 and CDR2 are MDHEN and SYDVKM. This CDR3 spans 15 amino acids. The CDR3 DNA sequence: TGTGCCAGCAGCCACGCTGGGGGCGCGGGCGGGGAGCTGTTTTTT. Protein: CASSHAGGAGGELFF. The full variable domain, in which reference TRBV28 and TRBJ2-2 provide the parts outside the CDR3, is DVKVTQSSRYLVKRTGEKVFLECVQDMDHENMFWYRQDPGLGLRLIYFSYDVKMKEKGDIPEGYSVSREKKERFSLILESASTNQTSMYLCASSHAGGAGGELFFGEGSRLTVL.

The chain is built from TRBV10-3 and TRBJ2-3; 7 bases map to TRBD2. CDR3 length: 16 amino acids. Germline CDR1 is ENHRY and CDR2 is SYGVKD. The V and J ends lost 3 bases and 0 bases, in that order; junction bases with no gene match: 6. This CDR3 reads CAISDSSGASTDTQYF. The CDR3 DNA sequence: TGTGCCATCAGTGATTCAAGCGGGGCTAGCACAGATACGCAGTATTTT.

The chain employs TRBV2 and TRBJ2-5; 9 positions match TRBD2. Germline assignment: CDR1 SNHLY and CDR2 FYNNEI. After removal of 3 bases from V and 1 base from J, the junction contained 9 bases not matched to a gene. This CDR3 contains 17 residues. The CDR3 nucleotides read TGTGCCAGCAGTGAGGAGACTAGCGGAGGACTCCAAGAGACCCAGTACTTC. Its protein product is CASSEETSGGLQETQYF.

J is TRBJ2-7 and V is TRBV27; 9 bases align to TRBD1. CDR3 length: 12 amino acids. The germline CDR1 and CDR2 sequences are MNHEY and SMNVEV (reference sequence). Losses at the gene ends were 7 bases for V and 6 bases for J; bases not matched to a gene: 4. The CDR3 nucleotides are TGTGCCAGCAAGACAGGGGGAACCGAGCAGTACTTC. It encodes CASKTGGTEQYF.

The CDR3 spells CASSLDRETFTYGYTF. The CDR3 nucleotides are TGTGCCAGCAGCTTAGATCGGGAAACTTTCACTTATGGCTACACCTTC. The chain couples TRBV11-2 to TRBJ1-2; D remains unclear. Germline V gene data show CDR1 as SGHAT and CDR2 as FQNNGV. Trimming shortened V by 0 bases and J by 5 bases, and 16 bases separated the two germline ends. This CDR3 is 16 amino acids long.

This clone has more than one count but fewer than ten. The V call is TRBV12-3 or TRBV12-4, the J call TRBJ2-5; D is ambiguous. With 5 bases removed from V and 5 bases from J, the gap between germline ends came to 12 bases. The CDR3 consists of 13 residues. The CDR3 nucleotides read TGTGCCAGCAGTCTGTCGGGTCGGGAGACCCAGTACTTC. It codes for CASSLSGRETQYF.

CDR3 residues: CASSRGTGADTGELFF. The CDR3 DNA follows: TGCGCCAGCTCTAGAGGGACAGGGGCTGACACCGGGGAGCTGTTTTTT. J is TRBJ2-2 and V is TRBV4-1, with 10 bases lining up with TRBD1. After removal of 8 bases from V and 3 bases from J, the junction contained 9 bases not matched to a gene. Germline loops: CDR1 MGHRA, CDR2 YSYEKL. CDR3 length equals 16 residues.

V and J are TRBV19 and TRBJ1-1, with D maybe TRBD1 (5 bases). CDR3 length: 15 amino acids. The V and J ends lost 5 bases and 4 bases respectively, with 17 bases between them. Per germline, CDR1 LNHDA and CDR2 SQIVND (reference sequence). CDR3 sequence reads: CASSFLDRLGTEAFF. In DNA, the CDR3 is TGTGCCAGTAGTTTCCTCGACAGATTGGGCACTGAAGCTTTCTTT.

The chain is built from TRBV27 and TRBJ1-2; weak D call: TRBD1 (6 bases). The CDR3 contains 15 residues. Germline CDR1 and CDR2: MNHEY and SMNVEV (reference sequence). The V end was cut by 2 bases, the J end by 3 bases, with 13 bases between. The CDR3 DNA reads as TGTGCCAGCAGTTTAGTACAGGGCAGTGACTATGGCTACACCTTC. Amino acid sequence: CASSLVQGSDYGYTF.

The genes are TRBV7-9 and TRBJ2-2; D unresolved. V dropped 0 bases and J dropped 7 bases, with 6 bases sitting between them. The CDR3 totals 13 residues. Germline V gives CDR1 SEHNR, CDR2 FQNEAQ (reference sequence). CDR3 sequence reads: CASSLASFGELFF. The CDR3 coding sequence is TGTGCCAGCAGCTTAGCATCATTCGGGGAGCTGTTTTTT.

The rearrangement links TRBV2 to TRBJ1-4, with D unresolved. V shed 7 bases and J shed 8 bases, with 11 bases lying between them. CDR1 SNHLY and CDR2 FYNNEI come from the germline V gene. The CDR3 totals 12 residues. The CDR3 region is CASNPGGEKLFF. The CDR3 bases are TGTGCCAGCAACCCAGGAGGGGAAAAACTGTTTTTT.

The chain joins TRBV2 to TRBJ2-1; D perhaps matches TRBD2 (5 bases). Trimming removed 3 bases from V and 9 bases from J, with 9 bases in between. Germline CDR1 SNHLY, CDR2 FYNNEI. This CDR3 is built from 12 residues. CDR3 residues: CASSDVGSEQFF. CDR3 bases: TGTGCCAGCAGTGATGTTGGGAGTGAGCAGTTCTTC.

This clone showed up just a few times. The chain uses TRBV19 and TRBJ1-2, with TRBD1 matching over 8 bases. Trimming took 6 bases from V and 6 from J; bases not matched to a gene: 6. Germline assignment: CDR1 LNHDA and CDR2 SQIVND (reference sequence). The CDR3 has 13 amino acids. The CDR3 protein is CASRSTGDDGYTF. For the CDR3, the DNA is TGTGCCAGTAGATCGACAGGGGACGATGGCTACACCTTC.

V gene TRBV7-9 combines with J gene TRBJ1-2; 8 nucleotides match TRBD1. With V trimmed by 4 bases and J by 4 bases, 8 bases remained unmatched. The germline CDR1 and CDR2 sequences are SEHNR and FQNEAQ (reference sequence). CDR3 size: 15 residues. The CDR3 loop is CASSSRGPPLYGYTF. In DNA form, the CDR3 reads TGTGCCAGCAGCTCCAGGGGGCCTCCCCTCTATGGCTACACCTTC. Combining the CDR3 with reference TRBV7-9 and TRBJ1-2 gives the whole variable domain DTGVSQNPRHKITKRGQNVTFRCDPISEHNRLYWYRQTLGQGPEFLTYFQNEAQLEKSRLLSDRFSAERPKGSFSTLEIQRTEQGDSAMYLCASSSRGPPLYGYTFGSGTRLTVV.

The chain is built from TRBV5-1 and TRBJ2-3; D not resolved. Germline CDR1 reads SGHRS; CDR2 reads YFSETQ. The CDR3 spans 13 residues. Trimming pared 1 base from V and 0 bases from J, leaving 3 bases between. The CDR3 region is CASSLISTDTQYF. The CDR3 coding sequence is TGCGCCAGCAGCTTGATAAGCACAGATACGCAGTATTTT.